What follows describes a single T cell receptor beta chain. The sample comes from a study of type 1 regulatory T cells. TCRdb reprocessed the reads with MiXCR, giving one entry per CDR3 protein. The table shows approximately 100,000 distinct CDR3 sequences, with roughly a third occurring only once. V was pared by 0 bases and J by 5 bases, with 4 bases of the junction left unmatched. Germline-derived CDR1 and CDR2 are MNHEY and SVGAGI. This CDR3 has 17 residues. Material for sequencing was CD4+ T cells, either the whole sample or a sorted fraction (not recorded which). The chain is built from TRBV6-5 and TRBJ1-6; TRBD1 matches at 10 bases. The source of this sequence is a human donor in good health. In DNA form, the CDR3 reads TGTGCCAGCAGTTACTCGGGGACAGGGGTCAATAATTCACCCCTCCACTTT. It is translated as CASSYSGTGVNNSPLHF.